The clone carrying this T cell receptor beta chain was found a few times. Its target is not known. Germline and genes: mouse. Read sequence stops 4 residues before the CDR3 end, and the germline J gene provides the missing end. Cell sorting was performed on pooled cutaneous lymph node cells with CD4, CD8alpha, NKG2D, NKG2ACE and other markers. The data are from a study of CD8+ T cells in alopecia areata. Study findings and constraints: Clonality was higher in lesional than normal scalp, especially in alopecia totalis/universalis.

Following extraction, RNA underwent reverse transcription to cDNA, which served as the sequencing template. Sequenced by immunoSEQ multiplex PCR; TCRdb stores in-frame clones only, minus some. The table lists 200,000 to 300,000 clones, with no singletons. Germline CDR1 NSHNY, CDR2 SYGAGN. CDR3 length: 13 residues. This rearrangement joins TRBV13-1 to TRBJ1-1, with TRBD1 identical over 7 bases. The TCR was taken from a C3H/HeJ mouse with alopecia areata. MHC haplotype here: H2-k. The material sequenced was CD4+ T cells sorted from a lymph node. The CDR3 loop reads CASSDGQGLEVFF. CDR3 bases read: TGTGCCAGCAGTGATGGACAGGGCCTA.